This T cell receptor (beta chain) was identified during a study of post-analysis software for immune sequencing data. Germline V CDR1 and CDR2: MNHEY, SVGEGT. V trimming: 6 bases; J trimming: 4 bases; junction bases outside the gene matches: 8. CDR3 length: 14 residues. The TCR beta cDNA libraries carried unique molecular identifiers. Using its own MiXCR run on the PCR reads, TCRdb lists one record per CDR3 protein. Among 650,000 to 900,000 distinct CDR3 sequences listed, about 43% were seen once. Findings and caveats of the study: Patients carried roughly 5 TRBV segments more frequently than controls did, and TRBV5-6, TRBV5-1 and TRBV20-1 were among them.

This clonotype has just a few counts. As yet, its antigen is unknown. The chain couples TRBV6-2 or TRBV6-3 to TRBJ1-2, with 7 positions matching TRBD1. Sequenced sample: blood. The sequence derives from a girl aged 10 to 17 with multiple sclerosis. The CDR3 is CASRLTGDSYGYTF. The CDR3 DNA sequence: TGTGCCAGCAGGCTGACTGGGGACAGCTATGGCTACACCTTC.